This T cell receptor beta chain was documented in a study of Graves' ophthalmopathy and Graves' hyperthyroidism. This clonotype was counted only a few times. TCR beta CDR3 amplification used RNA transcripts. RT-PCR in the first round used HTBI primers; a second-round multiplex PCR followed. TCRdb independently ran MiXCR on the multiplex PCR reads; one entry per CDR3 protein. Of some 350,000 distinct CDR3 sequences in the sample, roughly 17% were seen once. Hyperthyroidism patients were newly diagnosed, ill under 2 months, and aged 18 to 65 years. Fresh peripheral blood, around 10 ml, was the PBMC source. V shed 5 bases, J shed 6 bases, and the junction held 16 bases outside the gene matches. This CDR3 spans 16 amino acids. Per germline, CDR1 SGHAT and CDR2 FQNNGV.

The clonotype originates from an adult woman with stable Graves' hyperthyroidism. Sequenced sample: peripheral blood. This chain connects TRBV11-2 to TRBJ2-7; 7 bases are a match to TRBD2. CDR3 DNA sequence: TGTGCCAGCAGCGGACGCCCAGCGGGATTCCCGACCGAGCAGTACTTC. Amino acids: CASSGRPAGFPTEQYF.